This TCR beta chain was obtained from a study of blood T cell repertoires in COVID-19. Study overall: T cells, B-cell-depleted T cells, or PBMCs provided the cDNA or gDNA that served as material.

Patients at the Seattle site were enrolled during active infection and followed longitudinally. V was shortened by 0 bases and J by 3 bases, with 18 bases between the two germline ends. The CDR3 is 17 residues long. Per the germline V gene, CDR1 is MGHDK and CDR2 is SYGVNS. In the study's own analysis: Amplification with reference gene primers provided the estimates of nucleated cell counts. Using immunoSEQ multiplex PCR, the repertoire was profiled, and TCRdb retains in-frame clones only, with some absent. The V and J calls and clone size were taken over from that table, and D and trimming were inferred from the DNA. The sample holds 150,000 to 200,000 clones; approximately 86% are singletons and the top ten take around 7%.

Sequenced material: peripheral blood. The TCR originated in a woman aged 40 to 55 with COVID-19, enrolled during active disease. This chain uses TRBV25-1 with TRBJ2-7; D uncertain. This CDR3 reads CASSEYSSFGGHYEQYF. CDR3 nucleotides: TGTGCCAGCAGTGAATATTCTTCGTTCGGTGGTCACTACGAGCAGTACTTC.